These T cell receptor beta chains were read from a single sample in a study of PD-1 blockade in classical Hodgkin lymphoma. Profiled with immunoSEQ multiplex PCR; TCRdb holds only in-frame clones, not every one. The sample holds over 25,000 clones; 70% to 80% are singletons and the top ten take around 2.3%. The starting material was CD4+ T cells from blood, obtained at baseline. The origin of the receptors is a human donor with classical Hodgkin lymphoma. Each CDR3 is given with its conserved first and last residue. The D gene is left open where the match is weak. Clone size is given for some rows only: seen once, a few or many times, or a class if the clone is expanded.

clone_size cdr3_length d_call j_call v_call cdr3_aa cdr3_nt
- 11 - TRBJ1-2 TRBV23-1 CASSPNYGYTF TGCGCCAGCAGTCCTAACTATGGCTACACCTTC
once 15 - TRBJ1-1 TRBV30 CAWSEGRHGETEAFF TGTGCCTGGAGTGAAGGGCGACACGGGGAAACTGAAGCTTTCTTT
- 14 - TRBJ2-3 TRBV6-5 CASRDGGSTDTQYF TGTGCCAGCAGAGACGGGGGAAGCACAGATACGCAGTATTTT
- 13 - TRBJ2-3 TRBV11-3 CASSGHSTDTQYF TGTGCCAGCAGCGGGCATTCCACAGATACGCAGTATTTT
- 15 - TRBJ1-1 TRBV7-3 CASSLAWDQDTEAFF TGTGCCAGCAGCTTAGCGTGGGACCAGGACACTGAAGCTTTCTTT
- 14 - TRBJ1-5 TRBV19 CATNPGRRNQPQHF TGTGCCACCAACCCTGGACGGAGAAATCAGCCCCAGCATTTT
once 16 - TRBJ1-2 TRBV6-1 CASSGSGGRYNYGYTF TGTGCCAGCAGTGGCAGTGGGGGTAGATACAACTATGGCTACACCTTC
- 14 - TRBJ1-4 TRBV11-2 CASKGGRANEKLFF TGTGCCAGCAAGGGAGGGAGGGCTAATGAAAAACTGTTTTTT
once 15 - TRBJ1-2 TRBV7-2 CASSRAGHERGGYTF TGTGCCAGCAGCCGCGCCGGCCACGAAAGGGGTGGCTACACCTTC
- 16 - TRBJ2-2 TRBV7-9 CASSLGQVKNTGELFF TGTGCCAGCAGCTTAGGACAGGTGAAGAACACCGGGGAGCTGTTTTTT
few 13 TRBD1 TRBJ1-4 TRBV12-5 CASGLQGREKLFF TGTGCTAGTGGTTTACAGGGGCGTGAAAAACTGTTTTTT
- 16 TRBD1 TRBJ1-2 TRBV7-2 CASSLNSGQGFNGYTF TGTGCCAGCAGCTTAAATAGCGGACAGGGTTTTAATGGCTACACCTTC
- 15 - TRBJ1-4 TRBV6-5 CASSYLVEGGEKLFF TGTGCCAGCAGTTACCTTGTTGAGGGAGGGGAAAAACTGTTTTTT